This entry features one TCR beta chain sequence. Its ends do not fully match the called genes, so a read error is possible. Libraries were prepared by immunoSEQ multiplex PCR; TCRdb keeps only in-frame clonotypes and omits some of them. The repertoire includes roughly 40,000 clones, more than 75% of them detected once, and approximately 9% sits in the top ten. The sample originates from a study of blood T cell repertoires in COVID-19. The CDR3 loop spans 13 amino acids. Germline CDR1 KGHDR, CDR2 SFDVKD. Sequenced: peripheral blood. This TCR was sampled from a man between 65 and 85 years old with active or convalescent COVID-19. The chain employs TRBV24-1 and TRBJ1-1; the D gene is possibly TRBD1 (5 bases). DNA of the CDR3: TGCGCCACCAGAGGTGAACAGGACACTGAAGCTTTCTTT. This codes for CATRGEQDTEAFF.